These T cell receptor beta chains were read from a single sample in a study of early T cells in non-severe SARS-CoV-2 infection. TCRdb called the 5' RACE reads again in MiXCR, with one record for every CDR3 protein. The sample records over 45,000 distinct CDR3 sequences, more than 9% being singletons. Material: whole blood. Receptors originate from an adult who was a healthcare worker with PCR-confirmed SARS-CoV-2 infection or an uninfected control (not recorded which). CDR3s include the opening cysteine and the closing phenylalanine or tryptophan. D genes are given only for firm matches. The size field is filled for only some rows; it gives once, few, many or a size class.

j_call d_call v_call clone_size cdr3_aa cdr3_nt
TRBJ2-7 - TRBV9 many CASSVAPSYEQYF TGTGCCAGCAGCGTAGCTCCGAGCTACGAGCAGTACTTC
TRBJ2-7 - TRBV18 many CASSPPWDTREQYF TGTGCCAGCTCACCACCGTGGGACACTCGCGAGCAGTACTTC
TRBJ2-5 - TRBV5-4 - CASSHRTQQETQYF TGTGCCAGCAGCCACCGGACCCAACAAGAGACCCAGTACTTC
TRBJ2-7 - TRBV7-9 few CASRGDGGAPLYEQYF TGTGCCAGCCGGGGTGACGGCGGGGCTCCCCTCTACGAGCAGTACTTC
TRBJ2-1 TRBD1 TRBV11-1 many CASSTRTGEDEQFF TGTGCCAGCAGCACGAGGACAGGGGAAGATGAGCAGTTCTTC
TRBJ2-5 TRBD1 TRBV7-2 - CASSPLLGQSWETQYF TGTGCCAGCAGCCCTCTCCTGGGACAGTCCTGGGAGACCCAGTACTTC
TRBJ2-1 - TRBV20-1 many CSASRSTYNEQFF TGCAGTGCTAGTCGCAGCACTTACAATGAGCAGTTCTTC
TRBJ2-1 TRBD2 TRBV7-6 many CASSLGTSGSSYNEQFF TGTGCCAGCAGCTTAGGGACTAGCGGGAGCTCCTACAATGAGCAGTTCTTC
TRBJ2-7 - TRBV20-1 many CSARGGETYEQYF TGCAGTGCGAGGGGGGGCGAAACCTACGAGCAGTACTTC
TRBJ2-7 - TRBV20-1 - CSAHRPGTRDEQYF TGCAGTGCTCACCGACCTGGAACTAGAGACGAGCAGTACTTC
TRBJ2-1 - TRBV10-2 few CASISGRLPYNEQFF TGCGCCAGCATTTCCGGCAGGCTACCCTACAATGAGCAGTTCTTC
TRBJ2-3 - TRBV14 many CASSQWGTRNTDTQYF TGTGCCAGCAGCCAATGGGGGACCCGAAACACAGATACGCAGTATTTT
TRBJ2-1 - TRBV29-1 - CSVEVPLRVYNEQFF TGCAGCGTTGAAGTTCCCCTCCGGGTATACAATGAGCAGTTCTTC
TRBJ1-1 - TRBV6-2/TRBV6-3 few CASSLRGTEAFF TGTGCCAGCAGCCTCCGCGGGACTGAAGCTTTCTTT
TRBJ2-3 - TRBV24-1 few CATSDSRSSTDTQYF TGTGCCACCAGTGATTCTCGATCTAGTACAGATACGCAGTATTTT
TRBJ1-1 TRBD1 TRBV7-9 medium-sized CASSQPGGTEAFF TGTGCCAGCAGCCAACCAGGGGGCACTGAAGCTTTCTTT
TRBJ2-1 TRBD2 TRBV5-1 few CASRPGTRVEQFF TGCGCCAGCAGACCCGGGACTAGGGTGGAGCAGTTCTTC
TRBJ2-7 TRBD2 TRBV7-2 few CASSLAGRNRFLAEGLTEQYF TGTGCCAGCAGCTTAGCGGGGCGTAACAGGTTCCTAGCGGAGGGCCTTACGGAGCAGTACTTC
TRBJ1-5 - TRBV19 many CASSMTGSQPQHF TGTGCCAGTAGTATGACAGGAAGTCAGCCCCAGCATTTT
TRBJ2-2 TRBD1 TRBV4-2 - CASRPNRGIGELFF TGTGCCAGCAGACCCAACAGGGGAATCGGGGAGCTGTTTTTT
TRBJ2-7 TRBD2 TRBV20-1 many CSAVRTSGGLSYEQYF TGCAGTGCCGTCCGGACTAGCGGGGGCCTCTCCTACGAGCAGTACTTC
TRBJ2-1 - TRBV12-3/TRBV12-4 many CASSRAESGEQFF TGTGCCAGCAGTAGAGCGGAGTCGGGTGAGCAGTTCTTC
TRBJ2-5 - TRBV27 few CASSLRREETQYF TGTGCCAGCAGTTTACGGAGGGAAGAGACCCAGTACTTC
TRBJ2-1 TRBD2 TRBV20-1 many CSAGRLAGGSYNEQFF TGCAGTGCTGGAAGACTAGCGGGAGGGTCCTACAATGAGCAGTTCTTC
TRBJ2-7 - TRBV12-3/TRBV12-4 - CASTLSGGWYEQYF TGTGCCAGCACCCTTTCGGGGGGCTGGTACGAGCAGTACTTC
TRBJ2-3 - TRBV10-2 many CASSVDGSTDTQYF TGCGCCAGCAGTGTGGACGGGAGCACAGATACGCAGTATTTT
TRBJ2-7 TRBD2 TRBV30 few CAWRPLAGGEQYF TGTGCCTGGAGACCCCTAGCGGGAGGCGAGCAGTACTTC
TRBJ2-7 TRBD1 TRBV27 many CASSRQGWYEQYF TGTGCCAGCAGTCGACAGGGTTGGTACGAGCAGTACTTC